A selection of T cell receptor beta chains follows, all from one sample in a study of T cells expressing NK-cell markers. TCRdb reanalyzed the 5' RACE reads, giving one entry per CDR3 protein sequence and no DNA. The record lists roughly 390,000 distinct CDR3 sequences, of which the ten most abundant hold around 5%. Input material: blood T cells: a sorted CD56 or NKG2C T cell subset, CD4+ or CD8+ T cells, or bulk PBMC T cells (not recorded which). The receptors derive from a man aged 18-69 years in good health. Both conserved end residues are part of each CDR3. Fields, in order: J gene, V gene, CDR3 protein.

TRBJ2-7 TRBV5-1 CASSLNRAGGPQEQYF
TRBJ1-2 TRBV6-1 CASSEDLRGYTF
TRBJ1-5 TRBV2 CASNARGYSNQPQHF
TRBJ2-7 TRBV7-6 CASSLAASRDEQYF
TRBJ1-2 TRBV4-1 CASSQDPRDYGYTF
TRBJ2-2 TRBV7-7 CASSSRGQGGNGELFF
TRBJ2-3 TRBV12-3/TRBV12-4 CASSLKSRTDTQYF
TRBJ2-5 TRBV20-1 CSAASGQGVVETQYF
TRBJ2-6 TRBV15 CATGGRTGANVLTF
TRBJ2-2 TRBV7-9 CASSSGLDAGELFF
TRBJ2-1 TRBV15 CATSRDPSPYNEQFF
TRBJ2-1 TRBV7-8 CASSLVAGGYEQFF
TRBJ2-7 TRBV6-5 CATRRGRYEQYF
TRBJ2-5 TRBV5-1 CASSLTSGGPGTQYF
TRBJ2-3 TRBV5-4 CASSRGTAGTDTQYF